This TCR beta chain is from a study of blood T cells in healthy people across ages. The study, taken as a whole, reports: Long-lived and aged donors differed, with more naive CD4+ cells and higher diversity in the long-lived.

Comment on this clonotype: Its specificity is not known.

The authors ran a second PCR of roughly 6 to 12 cycles using a sample-barcoded 5' primer and a J-beta primer mix. Unique molecular identifiers of 12 random nucleotides labeled each cDNA. MiXCR, applied by TCRdb to the 5' RACE reads, yields one record per CDR3 protein. Here the sample spans 1.5 million to 2 million distinct CDR3 sequences, roughly two fifths being singletons. Germline-derived CDR1 and CDR2 are SGDLS and YYNGEE. The CDR3 length is 16 residues. The V gene end was trimmed by 4 bases and the J gene end by 2 bases; junction bases not matched to a gene: 10. Material: blood. The sequence was obtained from a human donor in good health. The chain joins TRBV9 to TRBJ2-3; 7 bases are a match to TRBD1. CDR3 amino acids: CASSPDEGAVTDTQYF. DNA of the CDR3: TGTGCCAGCAGCCCAGATGAGGGGGCTGTCACAGATACGCAGTATTTT.